Shown below are 28 T cell receptor beta chains from a single sample sequenced in a study of shared clonotypes between healthy human individuals. Generated by immunoSEQ multiplex PCR, the TCRdb table keeps only in-frame clones and is missing some. This sample has about half a million clones; roughly 80% occur once, and the top ten carry about 13%. Sequenced: PBMCs. These receptors were obtained from a middle-aged woman in good health. Some clones in this sample may be carry-over from other donors' samples.

Note on this clone: This may arise from a read error, as a much more abundant clone is one base away. V and J are TRBV7-2 and TRBJ2-7; D remains unclear. Trimming pared 1 base from V and 1 base from J, leaving 5 bases between. Germline V gene lookup returns CDR1 SGHTA and CDR2 FQGNSA. There are 13 residues in the CDR3. CDR3 nucleotides: TGTGCCAGCAGCTTAGGACCGTCCTACGAGCAGTACTTC. Residues: CASSLGPSYEQYF.

This clone has only one observation. This chain joins TRBV9 and TRBJ2-1; D is perhaps TRBD2 (5 bases). V lost 2 bases and J 2 bases, leaving 11 bases between the germline ends. This CDR3 is 15 amino acids long. CDR1 SGDLS and CDR2 YYNGEE come from the germline V gene. CDR3 DNA: TGTGCCAGCAGCGTTGTGGGTAGCGCCTACAATGAGCAGTTCTTC. Its protein is CASSVVGSAYNEQFF.

This clone was recorded only once. This is likely an artifact of a read error, given a far larger clone one base away. The chain carries TRBV7-3 and TRBJ2-2, with unresolved D. Per the germline V gene, CDR1 is SGHTA and CDR2 is FQGTGA. V was pared by 0 bases and J by 1 base, with 3 bases between. CDR3 length: 14 residues. In DNA, the CDR3 is TGTGCCAGCAGCTTAACCCTGAACACCGGGGAGCTGTTTTTT. This gives the protein CASSLTLNTGELFF.

Comments on this clone: The junction shows a germline mismatch at one end, possibly a read error. V and J are TRBV30 and TRBJ2-2; TRBD2 aligns across 8 bases. Looked up from germline, CDR1 is GTSNPN and CDR2 is SVGIG (reference sequence). This CDR3 is 15 amino acids long. CDR3 in amino acids: CTWSQGLANTGELFF. The CDR3 DNA reads as TGTACCTGGAGTCAGGGACTAGCGAACACCGGGGAGCTGTTTTTT.

The chain uses TRBV6-4 and TRBJ1-5; D gene unclear. CDR1 is MRHNA, CDR2 SNTAGT, per germline. The CDR3 length is 15 residues. V was clipped by 0 bases and J by 4 bases, with 10 bases between them. In nucleotides, the CDR3 is TGTGCCAGCAGTGACTCTGGCAGACCAAATCAGCCCCAGCATTTT. This encodes CASSDSGRPNQPQHF.

The chain uses TRBV7-9 and TRBJ1-1; no clear D gene. V was trimmed by 3 bases and J by 0 bases, leaving 8 bases between them. The CDR3 is 14 residues long. Looked up from germline, CDR1 is SEHNR and CDR2 is FQNEAQ (reference sequence). The CDR3 DNA reads TGTGCCAGCAGCTTTCCAGGATTGAACACTGAAGCTTTCTTT. It yields the protein CASSFPGLNTEAFF.

Concerning this clone itself: Since a far larger clone is one base different, this is likely a read error. Other nucleotide sequences from this sample produce the same CDR3. The genes are TRBV28 and TRBJ1-5, with D hard to call. Between the trimmed V and J ends, which lost 5 bases and 0 bases, there was a span of 5 bases. The CDR3 runs to 13 residues. The germline CDR1 and CDR2 sequences are MDHEN and SYDVKM. The CDR3 coding sequence is TGTGCCAGCAGTAGGGATAGCAATCAGCCCCAGCATTTT. Translated: CASSRDSNQPQHF.

The V and J genes are TRBV7-9 and TRBJ1-1; maybe TRBD1 (5 bases). CDR3 length: 15 residues. The germline V gene has CDR1 SEHNR and CDR2 FQNEAQ (reference sequence). V gave up 1 base and J gave up 1 base, with 10 bases separating them. The CDR3 reads CASSLVGGENTEAFF. The CDR3 region has the DNA TGTGCCAGCAGCTTAGTCGGGGGGGAGAACACTGAAGCTTTCTTT.

The genes are TRBV18 and TRBJ1-2; D perhaps matches TRBD1 (5 bases). This CDR3 is built from 14 residues. Trimming removed 1 base at V and 2 bases at J, with 8 bases between. Germline lookup yields CDR1 KGHSH and CDR2 LQKENI. This CDR3 is CASSPQGPNYGYTF. The CDR3, as DNA: TGTGCCAGCTCACCACAGGGACCAAACTATGGCTACACCTTC. The complete variable domain, with remaining parts taken from reference TRBV18 and TRBJ1-2, reads NAGVMQNPRHLVRRRGQEARLRCSPMKGHSHVYWYRQLPEEGLKFMVYLQKENIIDESGMPKERFSAEFPKEGPSILRIQQVVRGDSAAYFCASSPQGPNYGYTFGSGTRLTVV.

V gene TRBV19 combines with J gene TRBJ2-2; 7 bases map to TRBD2. Per the germline V gene, CDR1 is LNHDA and CDR2 is SQIVND (reference sequence). The CDR3 totals 15 residues. Trimming at V came to 5 bases and at J to 4 bases, leaving 7 bases not matched to a gene. CDR3 DNA sequence: TGTGCCAGTAGTCTACGGGAGGCGGGCACCGGGGAGCTGTTTTTT. Its translation is CASSLREAGTGELFF.

This clone was picked up a small number of times. The rearrangement uses TRBV6-4 and TRBJ2-1; 11 nucleotides line up with TRBD1. V lost 3 bases, J lost 2 bases, and 0 bases stayed unmatched. The CDR3 spans 15 residues. Germline values: CDR1 MRHNA, CDR2 SNTAGT. The CDR3 region is CASSEGQGAYNEQFF. The CDR3 DNA sequence: TGTGCCAGCAGTGAGGGACAGGGGGCCTACAATGAGCAGTTCTTC.

This sequence joins TRBV29-1 and TRBJ1-2; D unresolved. Germline V gene sequence: CDR1 SQVTM, CDR2 ANQGSEA. The CDR3 extends over 12 amino acids. V was shortened by 2 bases and J by 8 bases, with 12 bases between the two germline ends. The CDR3 loop is CSVEPRLSGYTF. The CDR3 bases are TGCAGCGTTGAACCCAGGCTGTCAGGCTACACCTTC.

On this clone: A far larger clone is only one base removed, so a read error is likely. This chain connects TRBV6-1 to TRBJ1-1; 10 bases fit TRBD1. This CDR3 has 15 amino acids. CDR1 MNHNS and CDR2 SASEGT come from the germline V gene. The CDR3 loop is CTSSAGTGALFEAFF. The CDR3 DNA is TGTACCAGCAGTGCGGGGACAGGGGCCCTGTTTGAAGCTTTCTTT.

As to this clone: This likely stems from a read error, as it lies one base from a far larger clone. The chain is built from TRBV4-1 and TRBJ2-7, with TRBD1 identical over 8 bases. Germline V gives CDR1 MGHRA, CDR2 YSYEKL. This CDR3 region has 13 residues. The J segment lost 5 bases and the V segment lost 6 bases, leaving 6 bases of the junction unmatched. CDR3: CASRRTGQDEQYF. CDR3 nucleotides: TGCGCCAGCAGACGGACAGGGCAAGACGAGCAGTACTTC.

This chain joins TRBV7-8 and TRBJ2-2, with 7 bases matching TRBD1. V gave up 4 bases and J gave up 4 bases; unmatched junction bases: 9. The CDR3 loop spans 16 amino acids. The germline CDR1 and CDR2 sequences are SGHVS and FQNEAQ. As DNA, the CDR3 is TGTGCCAGCAGCTCTCGGACAGGCCGATTCACCGGGGAGCTGTTTTTT. Its translation: CASSSRTGRFTGELFF.

This clone has only a few counts. The rearrangement uses TRBV7-2 and TRBJ1-1; a possible D gene is TRBD1 (5 bases). From germline, CDR1 is SGHTA and CDR2 FQGNSA. The CDR3 is made up of 16 amino acids. The ends were cut back, 5 bases at V and 1 base at J, with 17 bases in the middle. The CDR3, as DNA: TGTGCCAGCAGCATAAGGGGTGAGGGGAAGAACACTGAAGCTTTCTTT. Its protein is CASSIRGEGKNTEAFF.

V gene TRBV25-1 combines with J gene TRBJ1-1, with 7 bases fitting TRBD1. CDR1 and CDR2 from the germline V gene are MGHDK and SYGVNS. V lost 6 bases to trimming and J lost 3 bases; unmatched junction nucleotides: 10. The CDR3 covers 15 residues. This chain's CDR3 is CASRGDRNSYTEAFF. The CDR3 DNA follows: TGTGCCAGCAGAGGGGACAGAAATAGCTACACTGAAGCTTTCTTT.

This clone has only one observation. This rearrangement joins TRBV28 to TRBJ1-5; tentative D call: TRBD1 (5 bases). Germline CDR1 MDHEN, CDR2 SYDVKM. This CDR3 has 14 amino acids. Deletions cut 7 bases from V and 7 bases from J, with 17 bases between. For the CDR3, the DNA is TGTGCCAGCATGGGGAGCGGGGGAGGCCAGCCCCAGCATTTT. This encodes CASMGSGGGQPQHF.

The chain recombines TRBV5-4 with TRBJ2-5; 15 bases align to TRBD2. J lost 7 bases, V lost 7 bases, and 5 bases had no gene match. CDR1 and CDR2 from the germline V gene are SGHNT and YYREEE (reference sequence). This CDR3 spans 14 amino acids. The CDR3 spells CASWTSGRGGTQYF. The CDR3 nucleotides are TGTGCCAGCTGGACTAGCGGGAGGGGAGGGACCCAGTACTTC.

The chain is built from TRBV7-9 and TRBJ2-3; 9 nucleotides agree with TRBD2. Germline values: CDR1 SEHNR, CDR2 FQNEAQ (reference sequence). There are 19 residues in the CDR3. V shed 4 bases and J 5 bases; nucleotides not matched to a gene: 19. CDR3 loop: CASSWPEASGANLKDTQYF. The CDR3 region has the DNA TGTGCCAGCAGCTGGCCCGAAGCTAGCGGGGCCAATCTCAAAGATACGCAGTATTTT.

The chain has TRBV6-5 and TRBJ2-5; D remains ambiguous. The CDR3 has 16 amino acids. Germline values: CDR1 MNHEY, CDR2 SVGAGI. The V end lost 0 bases, the J end lost 1 base, and 12 bases lay between the germline ends. The CDR3 DNA is TGTGCCAGCAGTTACTCCTCAGACTGGTCCCAAGAGACCCAGTACTTC. Protein: CASSYSSDWSQETQYF.

The chain couples TRBV6-5 to TRBJ2-1; D is unclear. Trimming removed 4 bases at V and 6 bases at J, with 10 bases between. Per the germline V gene, CDR1 is MNHEY and CDR2 is SVGAGI. The CDR3 sequence is 13 residues long. CDR3: CASSSVFPNEQFF. In DNA, the CDR3 is TGTGCCAGCAGTTCCGTCTTCCCCAATGAGCAGTTCTTC.

This clone was picked up one time. The chain is built from TRBV7-2 and TRBJ1-1, with D uncertain. The V end was cut by 5 bases, the J end by 3 bases, with 10 bases between. The CDR3 consists of 13 residues. From germline, CDR1 is SGHTA and CDR2 FQGNSA. The CDR3 loop reads CASSLSTYTEAFF. In DNA, the CDR3 is TGTGCCAGCAGCCTATCGACCTACACTGAAGCTTTCTTT.

Notes on this clone: This likely traces to a read error, being one base from a far larger clone. V gene TRBV5-4 combines with J gene TRBJ2-1; 9 bases map to TRBD2. Germline trimming cut 6 bases from V and 4 bases from J; bases unmatched to any gene: 5. Germline CDR1 reads SGHNT; CDR2 reads YYREEE (reference sequence). The CDR3 sequence is 14 residues long. In DNA, the CDR3 is TGTGCCAGCATCTTTAGCGGGAGATACAATGAGCAGTTCTTC. Translation gives CASIFSGRYNEQFF. The variable domain in full, with the rest retrieved from reference TRBV5-4 and TRBJ2-1, is ETGVTQSPTHLIKTRGQQVTLRCSSQSGHNTVSWYQQALGQGPQFIFQYYREEENGRGNFPPRFSGLQFPNYSSELNVNALELDDSALYLCASIFSGRYNEQFFGPGTRLTVL.

The J gene is TRBJ2-5, the V gene TRBV18; 8 bases agree with TRBD2. The germline V gene has CDR1 KGHSH and CDR2 LQKENI. With V trimmed by 2 bases and J by 5 bases, 7 bases remained unmatched. This CDR3 has 15 residues. CDR3 region: CASSPTAGGLETQYF. CDR3 coding DNA: TGTGCCAGCTCACCAACGGCGGGAGGACTTGAGACCCAGTACTTC.

V gene TRBV30 combines with J gene TRBJ1-1; 7 bases are a match to TRBD1. V was pared by 7 bases and J by 0 bases, with 8 bases of the junction left unmatched. Germline loops: CDR1 GTSNPN, CDR2 SVGIG (reference sequence). The CDR3 totals 14 residues. CDR3 sequence (DNA): TGTGCCTCGGGAGGGGGCCGCATGAACACTGAAGCTTTCTTT. Protein product: CASGGGRMNTEAFF. Drawing the rest from reference TRBV30 and TRBJ1-1, the complete variable domain is SQTIHQWPATLVQPVGSPLSLECTVEGTSNPNLYWYRQAAGRGLQLLFYSVGIGQISSEVPQNLSASRPQDRQFILSSKKLLLSDSGFYLCASGGGRMNTEAFFGQGTRLTVV.

The chain recombines TRBV28 with TRBJ2-6; a weak D match, TRBD1 (6 bases). V was shortened by 6 bases and J by 4 bases, with 13 bases between the two germline ends. Germline lookup yields CDR1 MDHEN and CDR2 SYDVKM. There are 15 residues in the CDR3. In DNA, the CDR3 is TGTGCCAGCAGCCTACTGGGGGCAGGGGCCAACGTCCTGACTTTC. This translates into CASSLLGAGANVLTF.

Comment on this clone: One base separates it from a far larger clone, so it is likely a read error. The V gene is TRBV7-3, the J gene TRBJ2-6; D is undetermined. Per germline, CDR1 SGHTA and CDR2 FQGTGA. The CDR3 sequence is 16 residues long. CDR3 bases: TGTACCAGCAGCTTAACAGCTAGTTCTGGGGCCAACGTCCTGACTTTC. Translated, it gives CTSSLTASSGANVLTF.